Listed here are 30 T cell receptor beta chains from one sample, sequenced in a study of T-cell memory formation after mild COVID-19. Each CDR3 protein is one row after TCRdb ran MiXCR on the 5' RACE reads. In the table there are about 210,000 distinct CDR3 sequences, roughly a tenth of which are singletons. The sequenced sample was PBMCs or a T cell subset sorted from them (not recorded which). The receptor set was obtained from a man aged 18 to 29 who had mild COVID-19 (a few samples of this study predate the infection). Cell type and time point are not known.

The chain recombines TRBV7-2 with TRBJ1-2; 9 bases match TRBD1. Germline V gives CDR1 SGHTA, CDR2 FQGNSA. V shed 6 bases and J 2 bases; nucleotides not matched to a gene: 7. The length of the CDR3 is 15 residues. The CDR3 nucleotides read TGTGCCAGCAGTGTTACCGGGACAGGGAACTATGGCTACACCTTC. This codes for CASSVTGTGNYGYTF.

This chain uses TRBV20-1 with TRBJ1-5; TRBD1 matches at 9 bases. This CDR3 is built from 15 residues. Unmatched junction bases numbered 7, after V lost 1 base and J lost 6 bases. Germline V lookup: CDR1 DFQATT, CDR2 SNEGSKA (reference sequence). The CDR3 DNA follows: TGCAGTGCTAGAGGGTACAGGGGGCTAGGTCAGCCCCAGCATTTT. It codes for CSARGYRGLGQPQHF.

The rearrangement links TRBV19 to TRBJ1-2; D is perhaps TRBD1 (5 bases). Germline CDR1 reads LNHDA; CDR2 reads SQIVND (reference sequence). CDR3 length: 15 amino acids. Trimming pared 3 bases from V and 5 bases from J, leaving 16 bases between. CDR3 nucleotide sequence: TGTGCCAGTAGTATCGCCTCCGGGACGGCTTATGGCTACACCTTC. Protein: CASSIASGTAYGYTF.

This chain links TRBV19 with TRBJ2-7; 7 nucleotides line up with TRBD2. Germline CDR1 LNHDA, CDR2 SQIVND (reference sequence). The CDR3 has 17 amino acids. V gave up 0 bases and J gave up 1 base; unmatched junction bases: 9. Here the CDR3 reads CASSIDLRRGGSYEQYF. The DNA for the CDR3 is TGTGCCAGTAGTATAGATCTGAGAAGGGGAGGGTCCTACGAGCAGTACTTC.

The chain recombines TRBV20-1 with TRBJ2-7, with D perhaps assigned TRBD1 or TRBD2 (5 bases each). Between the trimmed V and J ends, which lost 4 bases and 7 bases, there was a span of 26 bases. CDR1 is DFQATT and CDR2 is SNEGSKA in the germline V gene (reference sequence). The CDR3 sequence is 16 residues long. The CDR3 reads CSAMGERWGSLREQYF. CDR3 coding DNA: TGCAGTGCTATGGGGGAACGTTGGGGATCTCTACGTGAGCAGTACTTC.

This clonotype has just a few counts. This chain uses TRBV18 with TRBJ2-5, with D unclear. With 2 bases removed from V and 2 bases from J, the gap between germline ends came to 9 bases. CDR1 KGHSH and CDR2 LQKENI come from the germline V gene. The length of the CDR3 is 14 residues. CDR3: CASSPSPTQETQYF. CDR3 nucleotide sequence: TGTGCCAGCTCACCATCGCCAACGCAAGAGACCCAGTACTTC. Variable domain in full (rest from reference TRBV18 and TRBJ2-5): NAGVMQNPRHLVRRRGQEARLRCSPMKGHSHVYWYRQLPEEGLKFMVYLQKENIIDESGMPKERFSAEFPKEGPSILRIQQVVRGDSAAYFCASSPSPTQETQYFGPGTRLLVL.

CDR3 DNA sequence: TGTGCCAGCAGTCCCTTCGGACAGGGACGTCAGCCCCAGCATTTT. Amino acid sequence: CASSPFGQGRQPQHF. The V gene is TRBV6-2 or TRBV6-3, the J gene TRBJ1-5, with TRBD1 identical over 8 bases. V lost 5 bases and J lost 6; bases outside the gene matches: 9. Germline-derived CDR1 and CDR2 are MNHEY and SVGEGT. The length of the CDR3 is 15 residues.

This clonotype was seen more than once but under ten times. The CDR3 region has the DNA TGCAGTGCTAGCTCGGTCTTCGGGAACACTGAAGCTTTCTTT. Encoded protein: CSASSVFGNTEAFF. The rearrangement links TRBV20-1 to TRBJ1-1, with unresolved D. Per germline, CDR1 DFQATT and CDR2 SNEGSKA (reference sequence). The CDR3 loop spans 14 amino acids. V shed 3 bases and J shed 1 base, with 12 bases lying between them.

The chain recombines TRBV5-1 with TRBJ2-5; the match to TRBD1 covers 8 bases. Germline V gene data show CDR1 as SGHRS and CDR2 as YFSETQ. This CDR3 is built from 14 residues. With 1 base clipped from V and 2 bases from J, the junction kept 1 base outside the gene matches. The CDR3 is CASSLWTGQETQYF. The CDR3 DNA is TGCGCCAGCAGCTTGTGGACAGGGCAAGAGACCCAGTACTTC.

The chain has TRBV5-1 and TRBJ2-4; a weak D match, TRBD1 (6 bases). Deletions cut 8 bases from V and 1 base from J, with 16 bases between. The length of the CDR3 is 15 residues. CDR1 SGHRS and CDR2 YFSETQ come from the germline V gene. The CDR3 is CASTQGEVAKNIQYF. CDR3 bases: TGCGCCAGTACACAGGGAGAGGTTGCCAAAAACATTCAGTACTTC.

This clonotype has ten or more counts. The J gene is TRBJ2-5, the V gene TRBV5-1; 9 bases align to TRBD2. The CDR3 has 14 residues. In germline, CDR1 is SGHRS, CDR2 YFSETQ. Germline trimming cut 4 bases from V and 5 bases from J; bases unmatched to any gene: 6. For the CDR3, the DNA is TGCGCCAGCAGCCCACGGACTAGCGAGGAGACCCAGTACTTC. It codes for CASSPRTSEETQYF. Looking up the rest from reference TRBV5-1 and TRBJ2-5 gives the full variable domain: KAGVTQTPRYLIKTRGQQVTLSCSPISGHRSVSWYQQTPGQGLQFLFEYFSETQRNKGNFPGRFSGRQFSNSRSEMNVSTLELGDSALYLCASSPRTSEETQYFGPGTRLLVL.

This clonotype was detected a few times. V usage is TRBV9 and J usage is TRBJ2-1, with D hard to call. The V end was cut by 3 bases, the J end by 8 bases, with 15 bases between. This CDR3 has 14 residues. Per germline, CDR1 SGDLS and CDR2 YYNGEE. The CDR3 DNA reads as TGTGCCAGCAGCGCCGACAAGGGTCGGGATGAGCAGTTCTTC. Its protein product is CASSADKGRDEQFF.

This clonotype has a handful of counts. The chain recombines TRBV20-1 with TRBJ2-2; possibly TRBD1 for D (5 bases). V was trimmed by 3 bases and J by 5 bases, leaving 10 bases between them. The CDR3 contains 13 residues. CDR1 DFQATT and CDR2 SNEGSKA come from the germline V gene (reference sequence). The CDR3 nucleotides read TGCAGTGCTAGGGGGCCAGGGACCGGGGAGCTGTTTTTT. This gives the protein CSARGPGTGELFF.

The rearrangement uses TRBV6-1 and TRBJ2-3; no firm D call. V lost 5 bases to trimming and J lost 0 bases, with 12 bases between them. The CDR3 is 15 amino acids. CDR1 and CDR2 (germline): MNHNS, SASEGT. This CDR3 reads CASSRYFTSTDTQYF. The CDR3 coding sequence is TGTGCCAGCAGTAGGTACTTCACTAGCACAGATACGCAGTATTTT.

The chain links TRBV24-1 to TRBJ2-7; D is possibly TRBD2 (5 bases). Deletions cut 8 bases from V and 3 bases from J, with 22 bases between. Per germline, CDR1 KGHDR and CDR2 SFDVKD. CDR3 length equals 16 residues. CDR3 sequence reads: CATIIPGSPVRYEQYV. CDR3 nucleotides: TGTGCCACCATCATCCCGGGGTCCCCGGTTCGCTACGAGCAGTACGTC.

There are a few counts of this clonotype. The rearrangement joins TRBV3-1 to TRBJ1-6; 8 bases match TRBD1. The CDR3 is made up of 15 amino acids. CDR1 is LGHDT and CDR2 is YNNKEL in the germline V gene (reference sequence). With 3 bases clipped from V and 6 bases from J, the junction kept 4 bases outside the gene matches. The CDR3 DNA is TGTGCCAGCAGCCAGCAGGGGGCACTTAATTCACCCCTCCACTTT. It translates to CASSQQGALNSPLHF.

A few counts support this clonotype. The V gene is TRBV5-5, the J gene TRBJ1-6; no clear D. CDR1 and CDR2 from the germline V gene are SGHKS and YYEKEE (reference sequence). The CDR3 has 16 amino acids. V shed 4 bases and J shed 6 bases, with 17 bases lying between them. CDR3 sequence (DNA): TGTGCCAGCAGCCCGGATCGGGGAATAACTAATTCACCCCTCCACTTT. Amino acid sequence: CASSPDRGITNSPLHF.

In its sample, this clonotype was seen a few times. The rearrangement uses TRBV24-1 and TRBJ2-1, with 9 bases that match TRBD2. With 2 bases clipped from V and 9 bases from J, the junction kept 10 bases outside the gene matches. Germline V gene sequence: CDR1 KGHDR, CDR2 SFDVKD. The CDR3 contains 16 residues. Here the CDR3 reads CATSDSASGVYGEQFF. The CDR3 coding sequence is TGTGCCACCAGTGATTCGGCTAGCGGGGTATATGGTGAGCAGTTCTTC.

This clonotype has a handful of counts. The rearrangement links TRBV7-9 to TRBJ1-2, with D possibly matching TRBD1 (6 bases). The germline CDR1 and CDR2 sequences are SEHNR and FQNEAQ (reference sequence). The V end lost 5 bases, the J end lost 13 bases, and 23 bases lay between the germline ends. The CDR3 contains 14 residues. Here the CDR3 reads CASSRRDHRGMTTF. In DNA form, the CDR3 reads TGTGCCAGCAGCCGAAGAGACCATAGGGGGATGACCACCTTC.

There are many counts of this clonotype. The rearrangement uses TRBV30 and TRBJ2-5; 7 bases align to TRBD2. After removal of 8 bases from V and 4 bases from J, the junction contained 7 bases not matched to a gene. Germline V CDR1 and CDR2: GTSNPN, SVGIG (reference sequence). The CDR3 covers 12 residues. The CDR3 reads CAGRLAAETQYF. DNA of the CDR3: TGTGCCGGACGACTAGCAGCAGAGACCCAGTACTTC.

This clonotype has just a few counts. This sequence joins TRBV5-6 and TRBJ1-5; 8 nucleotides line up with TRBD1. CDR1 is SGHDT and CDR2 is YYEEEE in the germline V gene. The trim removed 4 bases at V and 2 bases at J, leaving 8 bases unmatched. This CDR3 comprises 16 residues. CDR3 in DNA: TGTGCCAGCAGCGAGGCGCCGGGACAGGGCAATCAGCCCCAGCATTTT. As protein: CASSEAPGQGNQPQHF.

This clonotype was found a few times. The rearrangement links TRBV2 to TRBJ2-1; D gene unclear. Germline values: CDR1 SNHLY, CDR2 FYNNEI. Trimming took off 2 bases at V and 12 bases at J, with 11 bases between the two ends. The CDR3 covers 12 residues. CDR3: CASSELGRRQFF. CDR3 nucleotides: TGTGCCAGCAGTGAATTGGGAAGGCGGCAGTTCTTC. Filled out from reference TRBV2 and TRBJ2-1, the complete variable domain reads EPEVTQTPSHQVTQMGQEVILRCVPISNHLYFYWYRQILGQKVEFLVSFYNNEISEKSEIFDDQFSVERPDGSNFTLKIRSTKLEDSAMYFCASSELGRRQFFGPGTRLTVL.

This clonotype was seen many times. CDR3 coding DNA: TGCGCCAGCAGCATGCAGGGGGCGAACACTGAAGCTTTCTTT. It translates to CASSMQGANTEAFF. J is TRBJ1-1 and V is TRBV5-1, with 8 positions matching TRBD1. V shed 4 bases and J 1 base; nucleotides not matched to a gene: 3. CDR1 SGHRS and CDR2 YFSETQ come from the germline V gene. CDR3 length equals 14 residues.

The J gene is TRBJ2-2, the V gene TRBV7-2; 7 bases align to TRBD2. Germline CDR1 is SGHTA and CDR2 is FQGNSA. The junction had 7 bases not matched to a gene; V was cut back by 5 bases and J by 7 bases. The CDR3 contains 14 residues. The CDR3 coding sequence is TGTGCCAGCAGCCCGGGAGGTTCGGTCGGGGAGCTGTTTTTT. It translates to CASSPGGSVGELFF.

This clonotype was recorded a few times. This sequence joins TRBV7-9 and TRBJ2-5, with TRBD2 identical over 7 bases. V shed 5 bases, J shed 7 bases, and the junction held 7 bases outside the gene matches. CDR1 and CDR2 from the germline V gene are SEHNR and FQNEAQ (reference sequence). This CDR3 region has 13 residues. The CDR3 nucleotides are TGTGCCAGCAGCGCCCTAGCGGCGGGGACCCAGTACTTC. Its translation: CASSALAAGTQYF.

CDR3 in amino acids: CASSSGGVETQYF. In DNA, the CDR3 is TGTGCCAGCAGCTCGGGGGGCGTGGAGACCCAGTACTTC. The chain carries TRBV7-2 and TRBJ2-5; D possibly corresponds to TRBD2 (7 bases). V lost 4 bases and J 5 bases, leaving 11 bases between the germline ends. Germline V CDR1 and CDR2: SGHTA, FQGNSA. The CDR3 is 13 residues long.

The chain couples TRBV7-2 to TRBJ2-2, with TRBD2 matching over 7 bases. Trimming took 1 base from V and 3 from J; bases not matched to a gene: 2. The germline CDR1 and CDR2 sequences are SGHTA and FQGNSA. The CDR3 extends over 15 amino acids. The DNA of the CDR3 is TGTGCCAGCAGCTTAGAGACTAGCTACACCGGGGAGCTGTTTTTT. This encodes CASSLETSYTGELFF.

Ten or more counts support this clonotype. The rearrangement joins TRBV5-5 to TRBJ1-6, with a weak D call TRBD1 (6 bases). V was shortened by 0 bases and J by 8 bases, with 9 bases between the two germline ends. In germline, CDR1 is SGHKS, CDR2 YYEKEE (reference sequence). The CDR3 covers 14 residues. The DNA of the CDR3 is TGTGCCAGCAGCTTGGACCCAGGGGATTCACCCCTCCACTTT. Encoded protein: CASSLDPGDSPLHF. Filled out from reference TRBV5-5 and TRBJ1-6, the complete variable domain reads DAGVTQSPTHLIKTRGQQVTLRCSPISGHKSVSWYQQVLGQGPQFIFQYYEKEERGRGNFPDRFSARQFPNYSSELNVNALLLGDSALYLCASSLDPGDSPLHFGNGTRLTVT.

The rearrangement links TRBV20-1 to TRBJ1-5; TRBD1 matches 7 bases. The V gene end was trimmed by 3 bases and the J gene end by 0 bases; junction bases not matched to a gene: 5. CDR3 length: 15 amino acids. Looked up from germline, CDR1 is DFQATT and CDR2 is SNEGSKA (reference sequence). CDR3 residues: CSASLYRGSNQPQHF. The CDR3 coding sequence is TGCAGTGCTAGTCTCTACAGGGGTAGCAATCAGCCCCAGCATTTT.

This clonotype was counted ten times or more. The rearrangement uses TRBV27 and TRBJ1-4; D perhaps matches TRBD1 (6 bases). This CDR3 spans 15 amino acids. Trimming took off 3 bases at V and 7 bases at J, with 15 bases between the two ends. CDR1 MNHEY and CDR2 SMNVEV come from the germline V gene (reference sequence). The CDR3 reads CASSFKRGRGEKLFF. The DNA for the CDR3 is TGTGCCAGCAGTTTTAAGAGGGGGAGAGGTGAAAAACTGTTTTTT.